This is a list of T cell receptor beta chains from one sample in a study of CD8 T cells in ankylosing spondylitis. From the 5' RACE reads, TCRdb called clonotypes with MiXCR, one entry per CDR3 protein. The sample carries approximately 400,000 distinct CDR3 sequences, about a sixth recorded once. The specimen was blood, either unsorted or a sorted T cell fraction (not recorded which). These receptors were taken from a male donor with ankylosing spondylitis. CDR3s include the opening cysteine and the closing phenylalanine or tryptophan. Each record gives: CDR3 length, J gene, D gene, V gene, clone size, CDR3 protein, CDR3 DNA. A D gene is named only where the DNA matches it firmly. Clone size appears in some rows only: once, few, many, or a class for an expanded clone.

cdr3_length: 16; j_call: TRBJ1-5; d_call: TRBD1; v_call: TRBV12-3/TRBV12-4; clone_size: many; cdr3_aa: CASSALTGVSNQPQHF; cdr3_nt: TGTGCCAGCAGTGCCCTGACAGGGGTCAGCAATCAGCCCCAGCATTTT
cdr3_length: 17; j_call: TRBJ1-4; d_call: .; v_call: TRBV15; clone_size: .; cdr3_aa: CATSTGEADATNEKLFF; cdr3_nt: TGTGCCACCAGCACGGGGGAGGCAGACGCAACTAATGAAAAACTGTTTTTT
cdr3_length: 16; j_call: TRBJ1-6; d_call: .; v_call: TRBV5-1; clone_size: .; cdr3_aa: CASSLDAWDYNSPLHF; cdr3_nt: TGCGCCAGCAGCTTGGATGCGTGGGACTATAATTCACCCCTCCACTTT
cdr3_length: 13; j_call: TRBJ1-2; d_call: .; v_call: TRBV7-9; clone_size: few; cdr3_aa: CASSVKGEGGYTF; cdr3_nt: TGTGCCAGCAGCGTGAAGGGTGAGGGTGGCTACACCTTC
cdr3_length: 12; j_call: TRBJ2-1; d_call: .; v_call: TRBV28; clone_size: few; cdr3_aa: CASHSRDNEQFF; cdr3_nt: TGTGCCAGCCATAGCAGAGACAATGAGCAGTTCTTC
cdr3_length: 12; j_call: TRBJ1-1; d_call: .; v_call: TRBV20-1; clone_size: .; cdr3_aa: CSAIWGSTEAFF; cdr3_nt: TGCAGTGCTATCTGGGGTTCCACTGAAGCTTTCTTT
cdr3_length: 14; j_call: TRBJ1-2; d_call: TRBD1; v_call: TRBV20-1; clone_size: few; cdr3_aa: CSARRDRSNYGYTF; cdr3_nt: TGCAGTGCTAGAAGGGACAGGAGTAACTATGGCTACACCTTC
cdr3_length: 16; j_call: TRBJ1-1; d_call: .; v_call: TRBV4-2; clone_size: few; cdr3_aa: CASSQDIEGPRTEAFF; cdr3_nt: TGTGCCAGCAGCCAAGATATCGAGGGGCCTAGAACTGAAGCTTTCTTT
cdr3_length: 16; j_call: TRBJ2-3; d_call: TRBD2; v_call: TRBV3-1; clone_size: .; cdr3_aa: CASSPRLAGPTDTQYF; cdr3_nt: TGTGCCAGCAGCCCGAGACTAGCGGGGCCCACAGATACGCAGTATTTT
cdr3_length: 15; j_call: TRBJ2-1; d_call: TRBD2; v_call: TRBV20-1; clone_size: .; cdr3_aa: CSARGQRGANNEQFF; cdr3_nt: TGCAGTGCTAGAGGCCAGCGGGGGGCCAACAATGAGCAGTTCTTC
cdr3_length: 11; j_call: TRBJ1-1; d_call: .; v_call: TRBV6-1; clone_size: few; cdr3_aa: CASIHLPEAFF; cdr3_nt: TGTGCCAGCATTCACCTGCCTGAAGCTTTCTTT
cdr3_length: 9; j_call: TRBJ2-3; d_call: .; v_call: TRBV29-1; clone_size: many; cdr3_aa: CSEGDTQYF; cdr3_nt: TGCAGCGAAGGAGATACGCAGTATTTT
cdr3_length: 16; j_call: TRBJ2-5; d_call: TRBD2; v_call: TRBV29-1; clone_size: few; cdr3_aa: CSVANGTSGGKETQYF; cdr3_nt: TGCAGCGTTGCGAACGGGACTAGCGGCGGCAAAGAGACCCAGTACTTC
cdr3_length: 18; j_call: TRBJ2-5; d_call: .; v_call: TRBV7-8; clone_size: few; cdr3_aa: CASSYTAHSADYQETQYF; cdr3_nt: TGTGCCAGCAGCTATACGGCCCACAGCGCTGACTACCAAGAGACCCAGTACTTC
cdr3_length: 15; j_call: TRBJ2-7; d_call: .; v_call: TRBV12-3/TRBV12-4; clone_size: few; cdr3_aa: CASSPAGDRPYEQYF; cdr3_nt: TGTGCCAGCAGTCCAGCGGGGGACAGGCCTTACGAGCAGTACTTC
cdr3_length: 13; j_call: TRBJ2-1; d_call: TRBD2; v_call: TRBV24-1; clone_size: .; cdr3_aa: CATGTSALYEQFF; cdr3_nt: TGTGCCACCGGGACTAGCGCCTTATATGAGCAGTTCTTC
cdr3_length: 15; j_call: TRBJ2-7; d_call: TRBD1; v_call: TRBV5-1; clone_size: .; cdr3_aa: CASSLALGQGNEQYF; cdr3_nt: TGCGCCAGCAGCTTGGCATTGGGACAGGGTAACGAGCAGTACTTC